Presented here are 18 T cell receptor beta chains from one specimen sequenced in a study of identical twins. TCRdb fed the 5' RACE reads into MiXCR, producing one record per CDR3 protein. The table lists 200,000 or so distinct CDR3 sequences, about 7.5% of them singletons. These records were also assigned to another study, of yellow fever vaccine responses in identical twins.

Sequencing was carried out using memory (CD45RO+) T cells sorted from blood. The receptor set was obtained from a woman aged 18 to 35 in good health.

The V gene is TRBV3-1, the J gene TRBJ2-3; possibly TRBD1 or TRBD2 for D (5 bases each). CDR1 LGHDT and CDR2 YNNKEL come from the germline V gene (reference sequence). Trimming stripped 1 base from V and 4 bases from J, with 9 bases between. This CDR3 has 14 amino acids. The CDR3 region is CASSQGGPADTQYF. CDR3 coding DNA: TGTGCCAGCAGCCAAGGGGGACCGGCAGATACGCAGTATTTT.

This clonotype was seen a few times. The chain links TRBV5-1 to TRBJ2-2, with D tentatively TRBD2 (6 bases). The V gene lost 3 bases and the J gene lost 6 bases, with 6 bases spanning the gap. In germline, CDR1 is SGHRS, CDR2 YFSETQ. The CDR3 covers 12 residues. CDR3 region: CASSWGAGELFF. The CDR3 region has the DNA TGCGCCAGCAGCTGGGGGGCCGGGGAGCTGTTTTTT.

This chain links TRBV27 with TRBJ1-6; TRBD1 matches at 10 bases. V trimming: 11 bases; J trimming: 5 bases; junction bases outside the gene matches: 9. The germline V gene encodes CDR1 MNHEY and CDR2 SMNVEV (reference sequence). This CDR3 comprises 15 residues. The CDR3 DNA is TGTGCCGTGGGGGGACAGGGGCGTAATAATTCACCCCTCCACTTT. This translates into CAVGGQGRNNSPLHF.

V is TRBV10-3 and J is TRBJ2-1, with D possibly being TRBD1 (6 bases). Germline V lookup: CDR1 ENHRY, CDR2 SYGVKD. Deletions cut 3 bases from V and 5 bases from J, with 8 bases between. The CDR3 covers 13 residues. The CDR3: CAISDRGDNEQFF. The CDR3 nucleotides are TGTGCCATCAGTGACAGGGGCGACAATGAGCAGTTCTTC.

This clonotype was seen at least ten times. The chain uses TRBV7-2 and TRBJ1-1, with D maybe TRBD1 (6 bases). Per the germline V gene, CDR1 is SGHTA and CDR2 is FQGNSA. The V end lost 5 bases, the J end lost 3 bases, and 19 bases lay between the germline ends. The CDR3 runs to 16 residues. The CDR3 DNA reads TGTGCCAGCAGCGTCGGGCAGGGGAAGGGATACACTGAAGCTTTCTTT. The encoded protein is CASSVGQGKGYTEAFF. The complete variable domain, with remaining parts taken from reference TRBV7-2 and TRBJ1-1, reads GAGVSQSPSNKVTEKGKDVELRCDPISGHTALYWYRQSLGQGLEFLIYFQGNSAPDKSGLPSDRFSAERTGGSVSTLTIQRTQQEDSAVYLCASSVGQGKGYTEAFFGQGTRLTVV.

This clonotype was detected many times. The chain combines TRBV7-3 with TRBJ2-1; possibly TRBD1 or TRBD2 for D (7 bases each). Per the germline V gene, CDR1 is SGHTA and CDR2 is FQGTGA. Deletions cut 4 bases from V and 4 bases from J, with 23 bases between. This CDR3 region has 18 residues. The CDR3 nucleotides read TGTGCCAGCAGCTCCCAGGGGGGGGGGCCTCAAAAATACAATGAGCAGTTCTTC. Amino acids: CASSSQGGGPQKYNEQFF.

This clonotype came up many times. The chain is built from TRBV27 and TRBJ2-7; D possibly uses TRBD1 or TRBD2 (6 bases each). Germline lookup yields CDR1 MNHEY and CDR2 SMNVEV (reference sequence). The CDR3 contains 16 residues. The V end was cut by 5 bases, the J end by 6 bases, with 23 bases between. The CDR3 here is CASSPRGGLASGEQYF. CDR3 DNA sequence: TGTGCCAGCAGTCCCCGAGGGGGGCTAGCGTCGGGCGAGCAGTACTTC.

This clonotype showed up just a few times. The genes are TRBV18 and TRBJ2-7; TRBD1 agrees at 8 bases. The V gene's germline CDR1 is KGHSH and CDR2 LQKENI. With 2 bases clipped from V and 4 bases from J, the junction kept 1 base outside the gene matches. This CDR3 is built from 13 residues. CDR3 sequence reads: CASSPGTGYEQYF. The CDR3 DNA reads as TGTGCCAGCTCACCAGGGACAGGTTACGAGCAGTACTTC.

This clonotype was observed a handful of times. The chain employs TRBV10-3 and TRBJ2-5, with 9 bases lining up with TRBD1. Germline CDR1 reads ENHRY; CDR2 reads SYGVKD. With V trimmed by 0 bases and J by 5 bases, 7 bases remained unmatched. The CDR3 runs 16 residues. Here the CDR3 reads CAISESGQGRGETQYF. The CDR3 DNA reads as TGTGCCATCAGTGAGTCGGGACAGGGAAGGGGTGAGACCCAGTACTTC.

This clonotype has at least ten counts. The chain is built from TRBV29-1 and TRBJ1-2, with 7 bases aligning to TRBD1. V lost 7 bases, J lost 4 bases, and 9 bases stayed unmatched. The CDR3 length is 13 residues. CDR1 SQVTM and CDR2 ANQGSEA come from the germline V gene. The DNA of the CDR3 is TGCAGCGAAGATTGGGACAGCTCCTATGGCTACACCTTC. It translates to CSEDWDSSYGYTF. The full variable domain, rest sourced from reference TRBV29-1 and TRBJ1-2, is SAVISQKPSRDICQRGTSLTIQCQVDSQVTMMFWYRQQPGQSLTLIATANQGSEATYESGFVIDKFPISRPNLTFSTLTVSNMSPEDSSIYLCSEDWDSSYGYTFGSGTRLTVV.

This clonotype was recorded many times. V is TRBV29-1 and J is TRBJ2-5; D not resolved. Trimming removed 4 bases at V and 5 bases at J, with 14 bases between. Per the germline V gene, CDR1 is SQVTM and CDR2 is ANQGSEA. The CDR3 contains 13 residues. The CDR3 DNA sequence: TGCAGCGTTGGAGATCCAGAGAAGGAGACCCAGTACTTC. This sequence encodes CSVGDPEKETQYF.

There are many counts of this clonotype. The chain has TRBV5-5 and TRBJ1-1; TRBD1 might be the D (5 bases). Germline CDR1 is SGHKS and CDR2 is YYEKEE (reference sequence). This CDR3 region has 15 residues. V shed 0 bases and J shed 1 base, with 10 bases lying between them. The CDR3 sequence: CASSLAGTGNTEAFF. The CDR3 region has the DNA TGTGCCAGCAGCTTGGCTGGGACGGGGAACACTGAAGCTTTCTTT.

This clonotype was observed many times. This chain joins TRBV5-1 and TRBJ1-4; TRBD1 is a possible D gene (5 bases). The CDR3 is 14 amino acids. The germline gives CDR1 SGHRS, CDR2 YFSETQ. V shed 1 base and J shed 4 bases, with 8 bases lying between them. The CDR3 nucleotides read TGCGCCAGCAGCTTGCAGGGCCATAATGAAAAACTGTTTTTT. This encodes CASSLQGHNEKLFF.

In this sample, this clonotype turned up many times. The chain is built from TRBV5-5 and TRBJ1-2; D is perhaps TRBD1 (5 bases). From germline, CDR1 is SGHKS and CDR2 YYEKEE (reference sequence). Deletions cut 5 bases from V and 1 base from J, with 12 bases between. This CDR3 spans 14 amino acids. This CDR3 reads CASRLTENNYGYTF. Written as DNA, the CDR3 is TGTGCCAGCAGGCTGACAGAAAATAACTATGGCTACACCTTC.

This clonotype came up many times. The chain has TRBV12-3 or TRBV12-4 and TRBJ2-5; TRBD2 might be the D (5 bases). This CDR3 is 15 amino acids long. V was clipped by 3 bases and J by 1 base, with 12 bases between them. In nucleotides, the CDR3 is TGTGCCAGCAGTTTCGAGGGCACCATCCAAGAGACCCAGTACTTC. This gives the protein CASSFEGTIQETQYF.

This clonotype occurred a few times. The CDR3 region is CASKRTSQNTEAFF. CDR3 nucleotides: TGCGCCAGCAAAAGAACCTCCCAGAACACTGAAGCTTTCTTT. J is TRBJ1-1 and V is TRBV5-1; no clear D. The germline V gene has CDR1 SGHRS and CDR2 YFSETQ. The V and J ends lost 6 bases and 1 base respectively, with 13 bases between them. The CDR3 is 14 amino acids.

This clonotype was detected ten times or more. This chain joins TRBV7-8 and TRBJ2-5; TRBD2 matches 7 bases. This CDR3 is 13 amino acids long. Germline-derived CDR1 and CDR2 are SGHVS and FQNEAQ. The J segment lost 4 bases and the V segment lost 5 bases, leaving 4 bases of the junction unmatched. The CDR3 region is CASSRRTRETQYF. The CDR3 DNA is TGTGCCAGCAGCCGACGGACTAGAGAGACCCAGTACTTC.

This clonotype was counted at least ten times. The CDR3 reads CASSPKDTYEQYF. CDR3 coding DNA: TGTGCCAGCTCACCAAAAGACACTTACGAGCAGTACTTC. The chain joins TRBV18 to TRBJ2-7; D remains unclear. The CDR3 extends over 13 amino acids. Trimming removed 2 bases from V and 4 bases from J, with 9 bases in between. Germline CDR1 and CDR2: KGHSH and LQKENI.